This entry features one T cell receptor (beta chain) sequence. This entry comes from a study of blood T cell repertoires in COVID-19. As for the study in general: COVID-19 samples, acute and convalescent, were from the United States, Italy and Spain.

Only in-frame clones appear in the TCRdb table, and some are missing; sequencing was by immunoSEQ multiplex PCR. This repertoire shows approximately 280,000 clones, less than 85% found once; its top ten account for about 1.6%. Seattle-derived patients entered the study during active infection and were followed longitudinally. V was cut by 2 bases and J by 6 bases, with 5 bases left in between. Germline V lookup: CDR1 SGHVS, CDR2 FNYEAQ. CDR3 size: 11 residues. This TCR was sampled from a human donor with COVID-19, enrolled during active disease. The donor label of this sample is uncertain. Sequencing was performed on peripheral blood. The chain links TRBV7-6 to TRBJ2-7, with no clear D. CDR3 DNA: TGTGCCAGCAGCTTATTCGGCGAGCAGTACTTC. Translating it yields CASSLFGEQYF. The whole variable domain, remainder taken from reference TRBV7-6 and TRBJ2-7, is GAGVSQSPRYKVTKRGQDVALRCDPISGHVSLYWYRQALGQGPEFLTYFNYEAQQDKSGLPNDRFSAERPEGSISTLTIQRTEQRDSAMYRCASSLFGEQYFGPGTRLTVT.